The sequence of this T cell receptor beta chain was determined in a study of T cells after yellow fever vaccination. Study findings and constraints: The appearance of a small share of clonotypes in both CD4 and CD8 compartments was observed. In post-booster samples, most primary-vaccination clones reappeared (under 98% CD4, approximately 91% CD8).

J was trimmed by 5 bases and V by 5 bases; bases with no gene match: 7. The CDR3 is 14 amino acids. Germline V gene lookup returns CDR1 SGHTA and CDR2 FQGNSA. In its sample, this clonotype was seen many times. The antigen remains undetermined. The authors made TCR cDNA by 5'RACE template switching, adding a universal primer site and UMIs. TCRdb re-called the 5' RACE reads through MiXCR, storing one row per CDR3 protein. This table holds roughly 99,000 distinct CDR3 sequences, approximately 5.5% found once. The sequence came from a man between 18 and 29 years old who received the YFV17D yellow fever vaccine. Sequenced here: CD8+ T cells sorted from PBMCs, sampled 10 days after the yellow fever booster vaccination. The chain uses TRBV7-2 and TRBJ2-5; 8 bases fit TRBD1. As DNA, the CDR3 is TGTGCCAGCAGCATTCCAGGGGGCTGGGAGACCCAGTACTTC. Protein sequence: CASSIPGGWETQYF.